The rows below give T cell receptor beta chains drawn from one sample of a study of cytomegalovirus exposure and HLA in healthy donors. The data were produced by immunoSEQ multiplex PCR, yet TCRdb's version contains in-frame clones alone and is incomplete. Of roughly 100,000 clones in the sample, 60% to 80% were seen once. Sequenced sample: PBMCs. These receptors were obtained from a man aged 25 to 45 in good health and CMV-seronegative. The CDR3 runs from the conserved cysteine through the conserved F or W. D genes are given only for firm matches. The size entry is marked missing in some rows and otherwise reads once, few, many or a size class.

TRBJ1-4 TRBD1 - TRBV2 TGTGCCAGCAGTCCCGGGACAGGGGGGAAAGGTGAAAAACTGTTTTTT CASSPGTGGKGEKLFF
TRBJ2-3 TRBD1 - TRBV19 TGTGCCAGTACCCCGACAGGGCGCACAGATACGCAGTATTTT CASTPTGRTDTQYF
TRBJ2-1 TRBD1 - TRBV6-5 TGTGCCAGCAGTTACGGGACAGGGAGAGTGAATGAGCAGTTCTTC CASSYGTGRVNEQFF
TRBJ2-5 TRBD2 - TRBV27 TGTGCCAGCAGCTCTAGACTAGCTCCAGAGACCCAGTACTTC CASSSRLAPETQYF
TRBJ2-1 - few TRBV19 TGTGCCAGTAAAACGGCGGAGGGATTTAACAATGAGCAGTTCTTC CASKTAEGFNNEQFF
TRBJ2-6 TRBD2 - TRBV9 TGTGCCAGCAGCCCCCGACTAGCGGGAGAGTCTGGGGCCAACGTCCTGACTTTC CASSPRLAGESGANVLTF
TRBJ2-5 TRBD2 - TRBV5-4 TGCGCCAGCAGCGAATCAGCGGGAGGCTGGGAGACCCAGTACTTC CASSESAGGWETQYF
TRBJ1-6 TRBD1 - TRBV13 TGTGCCAGCAGCCGCGACAGGGGGCTTTCACCCCTCCACTTT CASSRDRGLSPLHF
TRBJ2-1 TRBD1 - TRBV9 TGTGCCAGCAGCGTTTTCGGGACAGGGTTAAGCAATGAGCAGTTCTTC CASSVFGTGLSNEQFF
TRBJ2-7 - - TRBV6-5 TGTGCCAGCAGTGACACCTACGAGCAGTACTTC CASSDTYEQYF
TRBJ1-2 TRBD1 - TRBV9 TGTGCCAGCAGCGCACAAGACAGGGGCTATGGCTACACCTTC CASSAQDRGYGYTF
TRBJ1-1 - - TRBV4-3 TGCGCCAGCAGCCAGATGACACACATGAACACTGAAGCTTTCTTT CASSQMTHMNTEAFF
TRBJ2-2 - - TRBV28 TGTGCCAGCAGTTCTGGGCACGGGGAGCTGTTTTTT CASSSGHGELFF
TRBJ2-1 TRBD2 - TRBV5-1 TGCGCCAGCAGCTTGGGGGTGGGGGGGAATGAGCAGTTCTTC CASSLGVGGNEQFF
TRBJ1-1 - - TRBV2 TGTGCCAGCCGGGGGGGGGAGGCTGAAGCTTTCTTT CASRGGEAEAFF
TRBJ1-5 - few TRBV7-2 TGTGCCAGCAGCTTAGAGTCTGGGGAGGGTCAGCCCCAGCATTTT CASSLESGEGQPQHF
TRBJ2-7 - - TRBV7-2 TGTGCCAGCAGTTCCAAGGTTGGCTGGGTCGGGGGCGAGCAGTACTTC CASSSKVGWVGGEQYF
TRBJ2-5 TRBD2 - TRBV28 TGTGCCAGCAGTCTTTATTCGGGAGGGCCGCCAGAGACCCAGTACTTC CASSLYSGGPPETQYF
TRBJ2-2 - - TRBV9 TGTGCCAGCAGCGCCCGTAGGGGGTCCACCGGGGAGCTGTTTTTT CASSARRGSTGELFF
TRBJ1-5 TRBD1 - TRBV6-1 TGTGCCAGCAGTGAAAACAGGGGGGGTTTCGGGAGCAATCAGCCCCAGCATTTT CASSENRGGFGSNQPQHF
TRBJ2-1 TRBD1 - TRBV9 TGTGCCAGCAGCCCTCGCCTGGGCCGGACAGGGGACGATGAGCAGTTCTTC CASSPRLGRTGDDEQFF
TRBJ2-7 TRBD2 - TRBV15 TGTGCCACCAGCAGAGGAGCGGGAGGGCCCTACGAGCAGTACTTC CATSRGAGGPYEQYF
TRBJ1-4 TRBD1 - TRBV10-3 TGTGCCATCGGCCCGACAGGGAAGACTGAAAAACTGTTTTTT CAIGPTGKTEKLFF
TRBJ2-3 TRBD1 - TRBV6-1 TGTGCCAGCAGCGGGACAGGCACTGGTAGTGGTACGCAGTATTTT CASSGTGTGSGTQYF
TRBJ2-7 - - TRBV2 TGTGCCAGCAGTGAACAGGGTAAGGTGTACGAGCAGTACTTC CASSEQGKVYEQYF
TRBJ2-1 TRBD2 few TRBV7-9 TGTGCCAGCAGCTCGTGGGCTAGCGGGACCAATGAGCAGTTCTTC CASSSWASGTNEQFF
TRBJ2-7 TRBD1 - TRBV4-1 TGCGCCAGCAGCCAAGCGGCCGGACAGGGGCGCGAGCAGTACTTC CASSQAAGQGREQYF